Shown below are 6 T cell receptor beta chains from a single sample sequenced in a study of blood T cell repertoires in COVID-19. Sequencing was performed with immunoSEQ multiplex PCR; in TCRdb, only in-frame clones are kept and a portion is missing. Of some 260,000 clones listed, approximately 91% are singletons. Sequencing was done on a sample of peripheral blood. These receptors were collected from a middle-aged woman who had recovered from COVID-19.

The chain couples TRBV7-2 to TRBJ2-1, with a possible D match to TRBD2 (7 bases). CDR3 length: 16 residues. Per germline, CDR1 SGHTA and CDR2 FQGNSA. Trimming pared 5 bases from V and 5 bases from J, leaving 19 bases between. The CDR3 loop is CASSLRPGGLNNEQFF. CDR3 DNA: TGTGCCAGCAGCCTCCGCCCGGGGGGCCTAAACAATGAGCAGTTCTTC. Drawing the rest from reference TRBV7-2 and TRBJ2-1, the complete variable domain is GAGVSQSPSNKVTEKGKDVELRCDPISGHTALYWYRQSLGQGLEFLIYFQGNSAPDKSGLPSDRFSAERTGGSVSTLTIQRTQQEDSAVYLCASSLRPGGLNNEQFFGPGTRLTVL.

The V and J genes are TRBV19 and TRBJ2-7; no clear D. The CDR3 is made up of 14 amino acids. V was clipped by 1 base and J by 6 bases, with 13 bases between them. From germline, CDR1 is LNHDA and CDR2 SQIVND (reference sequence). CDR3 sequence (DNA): TGTGCCAGTAGTATAGGCAGTTCTCGCTCCGAGCAGTACTTC. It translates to CASSIGSSRSEQYF.

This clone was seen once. The CDR3: CASSPFPGTGTDTQYF. The CDR3, as DNA: TGTGCCAGCTCACCCTTTCCGGGGACAGGGACAGATACGCAGTATTTT. The chain employs TRBV18 and TRBJ2-3; TRBD1 matches 9 bases. In germline, CDR1 is KGHSH, CDR2 LQKENI. The CDR3 length is 16 residues. Trimming removed 3 bases from V and 3 bases from J; junction bases left unmatched: 7.

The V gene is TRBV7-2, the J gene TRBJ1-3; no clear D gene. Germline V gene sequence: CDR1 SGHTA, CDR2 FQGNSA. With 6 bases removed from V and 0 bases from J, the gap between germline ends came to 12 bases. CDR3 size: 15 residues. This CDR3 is CASRPTPRSGNTIYF. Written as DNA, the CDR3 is TGTGCCAGCAGACCGACTCCACGCTCTGGAAACACCATATATTTT.

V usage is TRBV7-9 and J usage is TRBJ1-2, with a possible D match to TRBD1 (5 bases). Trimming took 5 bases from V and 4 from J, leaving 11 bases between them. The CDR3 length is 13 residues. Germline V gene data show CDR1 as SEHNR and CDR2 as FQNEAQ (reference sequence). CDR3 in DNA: TGTGCCAGCAGCCACCGCGGGGGCTATGGCTACACCTTC. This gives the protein CASSHRGGYGYTF.

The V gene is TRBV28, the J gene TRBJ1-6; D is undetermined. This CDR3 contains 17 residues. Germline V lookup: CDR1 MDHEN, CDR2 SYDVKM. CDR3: CATQQRGRVGYNSPLHF. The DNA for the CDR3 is TGTGCTACGCAACAACGAGGGAGGGTCGGGTATAATTCACCCCTCCACTTT. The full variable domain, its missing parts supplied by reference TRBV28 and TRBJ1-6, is DVKVTQSSRYLVKRTGEKVFLECVQDMDHENMFWYRQDPGLGLRLIYFSYDVKMKEKGDIPEGYSVSREKKERFSLILESASTNQTSMYLCATQQRGRVGYNSPLHFGNGTRLTVT.